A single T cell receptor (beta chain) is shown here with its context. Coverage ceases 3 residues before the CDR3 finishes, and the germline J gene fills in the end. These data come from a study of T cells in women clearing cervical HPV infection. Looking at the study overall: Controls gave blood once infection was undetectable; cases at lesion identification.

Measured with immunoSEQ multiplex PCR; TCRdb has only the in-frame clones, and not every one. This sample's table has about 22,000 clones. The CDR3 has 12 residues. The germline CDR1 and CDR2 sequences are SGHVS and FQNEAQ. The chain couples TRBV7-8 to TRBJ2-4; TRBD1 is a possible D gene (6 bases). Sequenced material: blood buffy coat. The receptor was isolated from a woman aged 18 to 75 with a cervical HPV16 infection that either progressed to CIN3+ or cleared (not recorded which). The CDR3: CASSYYRDGQYF. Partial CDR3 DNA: TGTGCCAGCAGCTACTACAGGGATGGT.